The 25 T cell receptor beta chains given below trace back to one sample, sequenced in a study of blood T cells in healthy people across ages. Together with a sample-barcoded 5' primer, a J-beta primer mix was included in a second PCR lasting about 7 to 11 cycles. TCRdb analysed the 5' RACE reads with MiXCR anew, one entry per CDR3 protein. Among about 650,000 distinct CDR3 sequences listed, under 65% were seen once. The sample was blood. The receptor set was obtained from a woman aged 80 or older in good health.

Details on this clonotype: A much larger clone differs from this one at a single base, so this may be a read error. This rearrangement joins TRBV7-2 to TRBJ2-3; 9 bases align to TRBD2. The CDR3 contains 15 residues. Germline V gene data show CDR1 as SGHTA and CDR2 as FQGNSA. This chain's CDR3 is CASSFYSGGTDMQYF. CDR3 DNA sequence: TGTGCCAGCAGCTTCTATAGCGGGGGCACAGATATGCAGTATTTT.

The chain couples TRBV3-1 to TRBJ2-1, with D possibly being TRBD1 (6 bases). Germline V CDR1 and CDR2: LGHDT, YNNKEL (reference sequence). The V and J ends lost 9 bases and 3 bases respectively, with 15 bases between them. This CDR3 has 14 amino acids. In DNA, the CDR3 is TGTGCCAGTACAGGGTCCCTGGACTACAATGAGCAGTTCTTC. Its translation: CASTGSLDYNEQFF.

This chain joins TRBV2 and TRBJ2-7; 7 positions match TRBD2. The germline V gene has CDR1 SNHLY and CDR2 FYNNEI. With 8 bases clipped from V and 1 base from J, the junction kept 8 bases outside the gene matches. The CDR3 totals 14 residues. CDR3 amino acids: CASHSGTDSYEQYF. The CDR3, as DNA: TGTGCCAGCCACAGCGGGACGGATTCCTACGAGCAGTACTTC.

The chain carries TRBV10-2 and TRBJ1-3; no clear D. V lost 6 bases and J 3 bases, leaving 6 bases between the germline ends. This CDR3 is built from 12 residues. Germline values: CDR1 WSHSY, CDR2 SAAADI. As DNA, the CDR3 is TGCGCCAGCAGAACCGTTGGAAACACCATATATTTT. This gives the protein CASRTVGNTIYF.

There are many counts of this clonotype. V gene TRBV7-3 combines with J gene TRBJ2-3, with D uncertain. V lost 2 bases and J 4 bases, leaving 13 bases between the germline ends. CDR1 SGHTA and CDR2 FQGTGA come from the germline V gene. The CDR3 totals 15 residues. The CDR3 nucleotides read TGTGCCAGCAGCTTAGGTCCCACACCGTCAGATACGCAGTATTTT. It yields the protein CASSLGPTPSDTQYF.

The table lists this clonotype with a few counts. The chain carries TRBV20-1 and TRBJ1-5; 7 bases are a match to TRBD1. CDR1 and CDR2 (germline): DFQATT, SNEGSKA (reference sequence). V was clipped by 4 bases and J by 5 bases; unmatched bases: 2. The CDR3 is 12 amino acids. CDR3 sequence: CSAIRGDQPQHF. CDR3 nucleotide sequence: TGCAGTGCTATCAGGGGGGATCAGCCCCAGCATTTT.

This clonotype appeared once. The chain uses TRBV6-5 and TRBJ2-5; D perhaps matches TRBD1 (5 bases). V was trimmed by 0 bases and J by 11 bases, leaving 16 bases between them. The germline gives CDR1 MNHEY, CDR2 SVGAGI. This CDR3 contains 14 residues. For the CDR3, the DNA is TGTGCCAGCAGTTACTCCCCAGGGCGCAATGAGCAGTACTTC. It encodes CASSYSPGRNEQYF.

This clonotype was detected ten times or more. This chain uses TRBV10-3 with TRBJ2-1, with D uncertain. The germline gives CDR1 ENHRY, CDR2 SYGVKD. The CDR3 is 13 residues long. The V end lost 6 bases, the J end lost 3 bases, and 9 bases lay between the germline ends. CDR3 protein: CAISGPFYNEQFF. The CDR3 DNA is TGTGCCATCAGCGGACCCTTCTACAATGAGCAGTTCTTC.

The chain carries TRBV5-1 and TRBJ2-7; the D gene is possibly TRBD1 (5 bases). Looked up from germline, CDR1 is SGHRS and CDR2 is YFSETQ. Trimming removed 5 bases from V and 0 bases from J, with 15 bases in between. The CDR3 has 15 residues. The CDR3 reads CASSPGHSVSYEQYF. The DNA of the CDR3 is TGCGCCAGCAGTCCTGGACACTCCGTCTCCTACGAGCAGTACTTC.

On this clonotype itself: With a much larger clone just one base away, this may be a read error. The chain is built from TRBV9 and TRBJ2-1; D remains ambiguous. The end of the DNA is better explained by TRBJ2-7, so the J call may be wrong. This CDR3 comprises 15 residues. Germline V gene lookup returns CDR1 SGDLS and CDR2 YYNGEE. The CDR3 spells CASSVAESSYNEQYF. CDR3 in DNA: TGTGCCAGCAGCGTAGCGGAGAGCTCCTACAATGAGCAGTACTTC.

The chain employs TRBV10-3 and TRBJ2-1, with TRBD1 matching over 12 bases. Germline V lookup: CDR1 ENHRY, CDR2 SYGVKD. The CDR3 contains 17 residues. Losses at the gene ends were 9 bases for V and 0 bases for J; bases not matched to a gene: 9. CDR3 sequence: CAIAGTGGNPSYNEQFF. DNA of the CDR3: TGTGCCATAGCCGGGACAGGGGGCAATCCCTCCTACAATGAGCAGTTCTTC.

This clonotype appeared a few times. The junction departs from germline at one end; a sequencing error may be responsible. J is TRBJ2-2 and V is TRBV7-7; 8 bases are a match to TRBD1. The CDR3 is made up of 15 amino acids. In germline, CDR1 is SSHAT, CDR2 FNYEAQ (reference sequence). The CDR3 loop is CASTQGALGTGELFF. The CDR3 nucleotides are TGTGCTAGCACTCAGGGGGCTTTAGGCACCGGGGAGCTGTTTTTT.

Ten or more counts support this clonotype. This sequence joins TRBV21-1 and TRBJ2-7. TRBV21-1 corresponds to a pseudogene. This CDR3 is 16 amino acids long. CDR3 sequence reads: CASSKDITPSSYEQYF. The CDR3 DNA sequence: TGTGCCAGCAGCAAAGATATAACACCTAGTTCCTACGAGCAGTACTTC.

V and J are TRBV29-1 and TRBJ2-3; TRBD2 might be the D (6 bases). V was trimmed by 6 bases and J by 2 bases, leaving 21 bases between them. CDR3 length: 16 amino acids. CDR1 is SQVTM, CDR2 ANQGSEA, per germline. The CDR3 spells CSVEGSGGMFTDTQYF. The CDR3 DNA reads TGCAGCGTCGAGGGGTCGGGCGGGATGTTCACAGATACGCAGTATTTT.

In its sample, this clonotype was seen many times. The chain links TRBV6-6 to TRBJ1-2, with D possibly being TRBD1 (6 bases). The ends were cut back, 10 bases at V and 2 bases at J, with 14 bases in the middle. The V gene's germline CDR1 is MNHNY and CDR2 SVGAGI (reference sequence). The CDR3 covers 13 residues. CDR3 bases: TGTGCCATAAAGGGGGGATCAAACTATGGCTACACCTTC. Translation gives CAIKGGSNYGYTF.

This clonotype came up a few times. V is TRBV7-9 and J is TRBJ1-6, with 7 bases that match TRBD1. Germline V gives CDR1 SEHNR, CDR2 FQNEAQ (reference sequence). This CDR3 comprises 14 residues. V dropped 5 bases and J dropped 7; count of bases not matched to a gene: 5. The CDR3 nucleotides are TGTGCCAGCAGCGCCGGACAGGAGAATTCACCCCTCCACTTT. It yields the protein CASSAGQENSPLHF.

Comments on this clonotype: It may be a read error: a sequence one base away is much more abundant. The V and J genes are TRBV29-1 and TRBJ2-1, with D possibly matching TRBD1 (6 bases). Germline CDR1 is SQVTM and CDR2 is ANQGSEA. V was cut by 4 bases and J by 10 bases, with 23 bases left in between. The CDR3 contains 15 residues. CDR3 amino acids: CSVAGPDRSPKEQFF. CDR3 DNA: TGCAGCGTTGCAGGGCCCGACAGGTCTCCCAAGGAGCAGTTCTTC.

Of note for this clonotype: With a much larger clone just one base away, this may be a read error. CDR3: CGARVDTKDTQYF. The DNA of the CDR3 is TGCGGTGCTAGAGTCGATACGAAAGATACGCAGTATTTT. J is TRBJ2-3 and V is TRBV20-1; D call uncertain. The CDR3 consists of 13 residues. In germline, CDR1 is DFQATT, CDR2 SNEGSKA (reference sequence).

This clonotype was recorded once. This chain's CDR3 is CSARKQNTEAFF. DNA for the CDR3: TGCAGTGCTAGGAAACAGAACACTGAAGCTTTCTTT. V is TRBV20-1 and J is TRBJ1-1; no definite D call. The CDR3 contains 12 residues. In germline, CDR1 is DFQATT, CDR2 SNEGSKA (reference sequence). Trimming shortened V by 3 bases and J by 1 base, and 6 bases separated the two germline ends.

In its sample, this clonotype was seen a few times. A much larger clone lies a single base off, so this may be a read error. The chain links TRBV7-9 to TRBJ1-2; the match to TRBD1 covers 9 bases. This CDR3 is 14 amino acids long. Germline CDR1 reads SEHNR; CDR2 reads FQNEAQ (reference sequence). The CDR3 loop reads CAGSVDRGNYGYTF. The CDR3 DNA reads TGTGCCGGCAGCGTAGACAGGGGGAACTATGGCTACACCTTC.

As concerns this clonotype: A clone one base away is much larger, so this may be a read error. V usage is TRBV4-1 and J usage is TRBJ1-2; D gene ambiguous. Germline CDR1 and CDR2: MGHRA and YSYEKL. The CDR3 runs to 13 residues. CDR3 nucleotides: TGCGCCAGCAGCCAAGATGGAAGCTATGGCCACACCTTC. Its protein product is CASSQDGSYGHTF.

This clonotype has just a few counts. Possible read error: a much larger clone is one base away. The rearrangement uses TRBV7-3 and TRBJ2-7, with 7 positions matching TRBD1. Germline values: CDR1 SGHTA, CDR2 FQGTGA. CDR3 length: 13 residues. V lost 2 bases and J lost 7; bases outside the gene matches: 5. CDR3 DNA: TGTGCCAGCAGCTTAGGGACAGTAAATGAGCAGTACTTC. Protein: CASSLGTVNEQYF. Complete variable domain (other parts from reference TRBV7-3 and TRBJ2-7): GAGVSQTPSNKVTEKGKYVELRCDPISGHTALYWYRQSLGQGPEFLIYFQGTGAADDSGLPNDRFFAVRPEGSVSTLKIQRTERGDSAVYLCASSLGTVNEQYFGPGTRLTVT.

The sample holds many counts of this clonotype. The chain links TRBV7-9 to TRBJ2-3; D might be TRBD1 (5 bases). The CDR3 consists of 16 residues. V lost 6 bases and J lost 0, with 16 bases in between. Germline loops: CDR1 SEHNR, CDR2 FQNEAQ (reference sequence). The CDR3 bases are TGTGCCAGCAGACCACGACAGACCCCTAGCACAGATACGCAGTATTTT. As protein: CASRPRQTPSTDTQYF.

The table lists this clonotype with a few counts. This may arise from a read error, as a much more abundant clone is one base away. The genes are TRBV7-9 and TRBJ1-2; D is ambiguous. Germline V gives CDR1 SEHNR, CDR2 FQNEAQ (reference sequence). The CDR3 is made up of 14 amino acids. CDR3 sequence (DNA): TGTGCCAGCAGCGTAGCCCAGACCGCCAGAGGCTACACCTTC. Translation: CASSVAQTARGYTF.

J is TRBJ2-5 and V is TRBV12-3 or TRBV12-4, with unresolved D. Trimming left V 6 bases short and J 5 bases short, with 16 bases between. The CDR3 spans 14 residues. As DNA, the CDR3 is TGTGCCAGCAGGCCAATGATTGGGAAGGAGACCCAGTACTTC. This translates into CASRPMIGKETQYF.